This paragraph reports one TCR beta chain. Its cognate antigen is unknown. The CDR3 sequence is 17 residues long. V lost 4 bases and J 5 bases, leaving 25 bases between the germline ends. Germline V gives CDR1 SGDLS, CDR2 YYNGEE. This entry is derived from a study of cytomegalovirus exposure and HLA in healthy donors. Overall study findings and caveats: Under in vitro conditions, three CMV-associated chains were confirmed as specific for CMV antigens. Associated with cytomegalovirus, according to the listing, were fewer than 200 TCR beta chains. In a later analysis, an Asian-associated ancestry cluster reportedly showed fewer N-insertions than the roughly 710-donor mean.

Amplification used 60 Vbeta primers and 13 Jbeta primers. Per the original methods: There were around 80 million unique TCR beta chains by a later count, and some 12 million of them were shared. Produced via immunoSEQ multiplex PCR; TCRdb's table is partial and in-frame only. Clonal size and the V and J genes are those of that table, whereas D and trimming came from the DNA. The sample lists around 260,000 clones; about four fifths were seen once. This TCR came from a girl aged 2-10 years in good health and CMV-seronegative. The sequencing sample was made of PBMCs. The chain links TRBV9 to TRBJ2-7; D might be TRBD1 (6 bases). The CDR3 protein is CASSPGQGTPHLDEQYF. For the CDR3, the DNA is TGTGCCAGCAGCCCGGGACAAGGGACCCCCCACTTGGACGAGCAGTACTTC.